A single sample gave rise to the 20 T cell receptor beta chains below, sequenced in a study of CD8+ T cells in alopecia areata. The treatment denotes: oral pan-JAK inhibitor, 5-10 mg twice daily. Sequencing used cDNA as its template, made by extracting RNA and reverse transcribing it. Repertoires were generated with immunoSEQ multiplex PCR, while TCRdb's copy carries only in-frame clones and drops some. The sample holds about 180,000 clones; 51% are singletons and the top ten take around 10%. The material was CD8+ T cells sorted from blood, obtained at roughly week 52, from a patient treated with tofacitinib. The receptor source for this set is a human donor with alopecia areata.

The chain links TRBV12-5 to TRBJ1-1; 7 positions agree with TRBD1. The CDR3 sequence is 16 residues long. Trimming removed 6 bases from V and 4 bases from J; junction bases left unmatched: 14. CDR1 and CDR2 (germline): LGHNT, FRNRAP. This CDR3 is CASGATGAPGRTEAFF. As DNA, the CDR3 is TGTGCTAGTGGCGCCACAGGGGCGCCCGGGCGCACTGAAGCTTTCTTT.

This sequence joins TRBV25-1 and TRBJ2-5; 10 bases are shared with TRBD2. The CDR3 contains 17 residues. V lost 6 bases, J lost 2 bases, and 12 bases stayed unmatched. Germline lookup yields CDR1 MGHDK and CDR2 SYGVNS. The chain's CDR3 is CASSPGLLAGLQETQYF. CDR3 nucleotides: TGTGCCAGCAGCCCAGGCCTACTAGCGGGGTTGCAAGAGACCCAGTACTTC.

The V gene is TRBV19, the J gene TRBJ1-2; 8 nucleotides agree with TRBD1. With V trimmed by 8 bases and J by 0 bases, 5 bases remained unmatched. The CDR3 loop spans 14 amino acids. Germline-derived CDR1 and CDR2 are LNHDA and SQIVND (reference sequence). CDR3 region: CASPGTGTNYGYTF. The CDR3, as DNA: TGTGCCAGTCCCGGGACAGGAACTAACTATGGCTACACCTTC.

Remarks on this clone: Other DNA sequences in the same sample also yield this CDR3. The J gene is TRBJ1-1, the V gene TRBV9, with D uncertain. Germline V gives CDR1 SGDLS, CDR2 YYNGEE. The CDR3 spans 13 residues. The V end was cut by 2 bases, the J end by 0 bases, with 5 bases between. CDR3 amino acids: CASSVGMNTEAFF. Here the CDR3 DNA reads TGTGCCAGCAGCGTTGGGATGAACACTGAAGCTTTCTTT.

This clone has a handful of counts. This rearrangement joins TRBV20-1 to TRBJ2-5; no definite D call. The germline V gene encodes CDR1 DFQATT and CDR2 SNEGSKA (reference sequence). V lost 3 bases, J lost 4 bases, and 3 bases lay in between. The CDR3 is 10 residues long. CDR3 in DNA: TGCAGTGCTAGCGGAGAGACCCAGTACTTC. It codes for CSASGETQYF.

This clone was found a few times. This chain joins TRBV23-1 and TRBJ2-4; no definite D call. TRBV23-1 is an open reading frame, and its role is uncertain. The V end lost 1 base, the J end lost 0 bases, and 19 bases lay between the germline ends. CDR3 size: 19 residues. The CDR3 here is CASSQWSVIPTIAKNIQYF. CDR3 in DNA: TGCGCCAGCAGTCAATGGTCGGTGATCCCTACCATAGCCAAAAACATTCAGTACTTC.

On this clone: At the DNA level, this CDR3 is encoded by other sequences in the same sample as well. V gene TRBV7-9 combines with J gene TRBJ2-4; D remains unclear. This CDR3 spans 15 amino acids. Germline CDR1 SEHNR, CDR2 FQNEAQ (reference sequence). The V gene lost 0 bases and the J gene lost 1 base, with 7 bases spanning the gap. CDR3 sequence reads: CASSLASGAKNIQYF. The CDR3 region has the DNA TGTGCCAGCAGCTTAGCGAGTGGGGCCAAAAACATTCAGTACTTC.

The count of this clone is one. The chain employs TRBV5-1 and TRBJ1-1; no definite D call. Looked up from germline, CDR1 is SGHRS and CDR2 is YFSETQ. V was trimmed by 0 bases and J by 10 bases, leaving 13 bases between them. There are 13 residues in the CDR3. The CDR3 loop reads CASSLVMESRAFF. The CDR3 DNA sequence: TGCGCCAGCAGCTTGGTTATGGAATCGCGAGCTTTCTTT.

This chain links TRBV7-9 with TRBJ2-7; the match to TRBD1 covers 7 bases. The V gene's germline CDR1 is SEHNR and CDR2 FQNEAQ (reference sequence). CDR3 size: 13 residues. After removal of 5 bases from V and 3 bases from J, the junction contained 4 bases not matched to a gene. The CDR3 here is CASSPWTGYEQYF. CDR3 nucleotides: TGTGCCAGCAGCCCCTGGACAGGCTACGAGCAGTACTTC.

A single count supports this clone. The chain couples TRBV29-1 to TRBJ2-7; D gene unclear. The CDR3 is 13 amino acids. The V end lost 3 bases, the J end lost 2 bases, and 11 bases lay between the germline ends. The germline V gene encodes CDR1 SQVTM and CDR2 ANQGSEA. For the CDR3, the DNA is TGCAGCGTTGATAGTGGCAGTGCCTACGAGCAGTACTTC. Amino acid sequence: CSVDSGSAYEQYF.

This chain links TRBV10-3 with TRBJ1-2; tentative D call: TRBD1 (6 bases). CDR3 length: 12 residues. CDR1 ENHRY and CDR2 SYGVKD come from the germline V gene. V was cut by 10 bases and J by 3 bases, with 12 bases left in between. The CDR3 DNA follows: TGTGCCACCACACAGGGAGACTATGGCTACACCTTC. Its protein is CATTQGDYGYTF.

This clone was seen a few times. In DNA, the CDR3 is TGTGCCAGCAGTGAGGGAGCAGCCCGCAATCAGCCCCAGCATTTT. This gives the protein CASSEGAARNQPQHF. The genes are TRBV2 and TRBJ1-5; D uncertain. Germline V gene lookup returns CDR1 SNHLY and CDR2 FYNNEI. Trimming shortened V by 3 bases and J by 2 bases, and 11 bases separated the two germline ends. This CDR3 spans 15 amino acids.

The rearrangement joins TRBV29-1 to TRBJ1-4, with D possibly TRBD1 on 5 matching bases. V gave up 3 bases and J gave up 6 bases, with 11 bases separating them. The CDR3 loop spans 13 amino acids. CDR1 SQVTM and CDR2 ANQGSEA come from the germline V gene. CDR3 DNA: TGCAGCGTTGATGGGGCCGAGGATGAAAAACTGTTTTTT. Amino acids: CSVDGAEDEKLFF. The full variable domain, rest sourced from reference TRBV29-1 and TRBJ1-4, is SAVISQKPSRDICQRGTSLTIQCQVDSQVTMMFWYRQQPGQSLTLIATANQGSEATYESGFVIDKFPISRPNLTFSTLTVSNMSPEDSSIYLCSVDGAEDEKLFFGSGTQLSVL.

The chain uses TRBV4-1 and TRBJ2-7; maybe TRBD1 (6 bases). Germline V gene lookup returns CDR1 MGHRA and CDR2 YSYEKL. The CDR3 runs 15 residues. Trimming removed 4 bases from V and 7 bases from J, with 20 bases in between. CDR3: CASSRESWTEEEQYF. In DNA, the CDR3 is TGCGCCAGCAGCCGAGAGAGCTGGACAGAGGAAGAGCAGTACTTC.

The chain combines TRBV29-1 with TRBJ1-2; D might be TRBD1 (6 bases). The germline CDR1 and CDR2 sequences are SQVTM and ANQGSEA. With 4 bases removed from V and 6 bases from J, the gap between germline ends came to 15 bases. The CDR3 length is 13 residues. The DNA of the CDR3 is TGCAGCGTTGTTCAAGGGGGGCCGGATGGCTACACCTTC. Translation: CSVVQGGPDGYTF.

This clone came up a few times. This chain connects TRBV29-1 to TRBJ2-7, with D perhaps TRBD1 (6 bases). Germline assignment: CDR1 SQVTM and CDR2 ANQGSEA. Trimming stripped 2 bases from V and 3 bases from J, with 14 bases between. The CDR3 is 14 residues long. CDR3 sequence: CSVEPGAGDYEQYF. The CDR3 DNA sequence: TGCAGCGTTGAACCTGGAGCAGGGGACTACGAGCAGTACTTC.

The chain couples TRBV23-1 to TRBJ1-1, with D tentatively TRBD1 (5 bases). TRBV23-1 is an ORF; its function is uncertain. Trimming stripped 0 bases from V and 4 bases from J, with 12 bases between. The CDR3 spans 15 residues. The CDR3 coding sequence is TGCGCCAGCAGTCAATCGAGTCGGGGGGGCACTGAAGCTTTCTTT. Its translation: CASSQSSRGGTEAFF.

This clone is a singleton in its sample. The chain carries TRBV5-4 and TRBJ1-1, with D unresolved. The V and J ends lost 0 bases and 0 bases respectively, with 6 bases between them. The CDR3 spans 14 residues. Germline CDR1 is SGHNT and CDR2 is YYREEE (reference sequence). CDR3 DNA sequence: TGTGCCAGCAGCTTGGTTGGGGTGAACACTGAAGCTTTCTTT. Its translation is CASSLVGVNTEAFF.

There are a few counts of this clone. The chain links TRBV7-9 to TRBJ2-4; tentative D call: TRBD1 (5 bases). CDR3 length equals 13 residues. Trimming cost V 5 bases and J 7 bases, with 12 bases left between them. Per germline, CDR1 SEHNR and CDR2 FQNEAQ (reference sequence). CDR3 DNA sequence: TGTGCCAGCAGCCGGGTGGGGCAGAACATTCAGTACTTC. It yields the protein CASSRVGQNIQYF.

On this clone: This same CDR3 is encoded by further DNA sequences in the sample. J is TRBJ1-1 and V is TRBV7-9; possibly TRBD1 for D (6 bases). The CDR3 loop spans 13 amino acids. Trimming removed 2 bases at V and 4 bases at J, with 8 bases between. In germline, CDR1 is SEHNR, CDR2 FQNEAQ (reference sequence). The CDR3 spells CASSLSGATEAFF. The CDR3, as DNA: TGTGCCAGCAGCTTATCAGGGGCCACTGAAGCTTTCTTT.